The text below deals with one T cell receptor (beta chain). This specimen comes from a study of blood T cell repertoires in COVID-19. Background on the study: Spain, Italy and the United States supplied samples that represented acute and convalescent COVID-19. T cells, B-cell-depleted T cells, or PBMCs supplied cDNA or gDNA.

In the source study's methods: Amplification from reference gene primers served as the basis for estimated nucleated cell counts. The data were produced by immunoSEQ multiplex PCR, yet TCRdb's version contains in-frame clones alone and is incomplete. That table furnishes V, J and clone size, whereas the DNA furnished D and trimming. This sample has roughly 100,000 clones, with about 83% found just once. The sequenced material came from peripheral blood. The receptor was isolated from a man in his forties with active or convalescent COVID-19.

The CDR3 nucleotides read TGTGCCGGAAGCTTAGTGGGACAGCAAAACTATGGCTACACCTTC. Translating gives CAGSLVGQQNYGYTF. The gene calls are TRBV6-5 and TRBJ1-2, with 7 positions matching TRBD1. The V segment lost 11 bases and the J segment 2 bases; nucleotides outside the gene matches: 14. Germline V gene lookup returns CDR1 MNHEY and CDR2 SVGAGI. The CDR3 consists of 15 residues.